The T cell receptor (beta chain) described here comes from a study of human T cells and chemical hapten exposure. Study-level background: Donors were sensitized with 2% DPC on the upper inner arm.

Stated time point: patch test 1, 2 weeks after DPC sensitization. The treatment: therapeutic diphenylcyclopropenone sensitization with weekly scalp DPC. Trimming left V 4 bases short and J 5 bases short, with 3 bases between. CDR3 length: 11 amino acids. TCRdb reprocessed the RACE reads with MiXCR, giving one entry per CDR3 protein. Of 180,000 or so distinct CDR3 sequences in the sample, approximately 20% were seen once. This sequence joins TRBV12-3 or TRBV12-4 and TRBJ2-1, with D unclear. The source material was whole blood, sampled in connection with sensitization to the hapten diphenylcyclopropenone (DPC). The TCR sequence derives from a woman in her 50s with alopecia areata. Some clones in this sample may be carry-over from other donors' samples. The CDR3 DNA sequence: TGTGCCAGCAGTTGGGACAATGAGCAGTTCTTC. This codes for CASSWDNEQFF.